These T cell receptor beta chains were read from a single sample in a study of CD8 T cells in Susac syndrome. TCRdb reprocessed the immunoSEQ multiplex PCR reads via MiXCR and lists one record per CDR3 protein. Altogether roughly 330,000 distinct CDR3 sequences are present, 92% being singletons, with the ten largest covering around 0.07%. Sequencing used CD4+ T cells from PBMCs. The origin of the receptors is a human donor with multiple sclerosis. Both conserved end residues are part of each CDR3. A D gene is named only where the DNA matches it firmly. Rows may omit the clone size; those that give it use once, few, many or a size class.

D gene	V gene	J gene	clone size	CDR3 DNA	CDR3 protein
.	TRBV12-3/TRBV12-4	TRBJ2-7	.	TGTGCCAGCAGTTTACCGGACCCACCCTACGAGCAGTACTTC	CASSLPDPPYEQYF
.	TRBV20-1	TRBJ2-5	once	TGCAGTGCTAGACGGGGGCGGGAGACCCAGTACTTC	CSARRGRETQYF
.	TRBV6-2/TRBV6-3	TRBJ2-2	.	TGTGCCAGCAGACCCGGGACCAAAACCACCGGGGAGCTGTTTTTT	CASRPGTKTTGELFF
.	TRBV14	TRBJ2-2	.	TGTGCCAGCAGCCAAGCACTACACTCGAACACCGGGGAGCTGTTTTTT	CASSQALHSNTGELFF
.	TRBV2	TRBJ2-1	.	TGTGCCAGCATGGAGAGTGGCACCTACAATGAGCAGTTCTTC	CASMESGTYNEQFF
.	TRBV12-3/TRBV12-4	TRBJ1-2	.	TGTGCCAGCAGTTTTTACCAGGGCTATGGCTACACCTTC	CASSFYQGYGYTF
TRBD2	TRBV12-3/TRBV12-4	TRBJ2-7	few	TGTGCCAGCAAGGGACTAGACTACGAGCAGTACTTC	CASKGLDYEQYF
.	TRBV14	TRBJ1-1	.	TGTGCCAGCAGCCCACCCTGGGGCGGTGAAGCTTTCTTT	CASSPPWGGEAFF
.	TRBV12-3/TRBV12-4	TRBJ1-2	.	TGTGCCAGCAGTACCACCCCGGGCGGAGGAGGCTACACCTTC	CASSTTPGGGGYTF
TRBD2	TRBV7-8	TRBJ2-2	.	TGTGCCAGCAGCTTATCTCGGCTTCCTGAGCGGGGGGTCACCGGGGAGCTGTTTTTT	CASSLSRLPERGVTGELFF
.	TRBV24-1	TRBJ1-1	.	TGTGCCACCAGTGGAGGAGGGGGATACACTGAAGCTTTCTTT	CATSGGGGYTEAFF
TRBD2	TRBV6-2/TRBV6-3	TRBJ2-2	.	TGTGCCAGCAGTTACCTTGCGGGGGCCGGGGAGCTGTTTTTT	CASSYLAGAGELFF
TRBD1	TRBV11-2	TRBJ2-3	.	TGTGCCAGCAGCTTAACAGGGGGTGAAACAGATACGCAGTATTTT	CASSLTGGETDTQYF
TRBD1	TRBV7-9	TRBJ1-2	.	TGTGCCAGCAGCTCCACAGGGGTCTATGGCTACACCTTC	CASSSTGVYGYTF
TRBD1	TRBV2	TRBJ1-2	.	TGTGCCAGCAGTATTGACAGGGCCGTTAACTATGGCTACACCTTC	CASSIDRAVNYGYTF
.	TRBV30	TRBJ2-2	once	TGTGCCTGGAGTGTTCAGTGGACCGGGGAGCTGTTTTTT	CAWSVQWTGELFF
.	TRBV5-1	TRBJ2-3	.	TGCGCCAGCAGCTTAGTCGCGGGGTACACAGATACGCAGTATTTT	CASSLVAGYTDTQYF
TRBD1	TRBV10-2	TRBJ1-4	.	TGCGCCAGCAGTGAGCTCGACAGGGATAATGAAAAACTGTTTTTT	CASSELDRDNEKLFF
TRBD2	TRBV20-1	TRBJ2-7	.	TGCAGGGCGGCTAGCGGCCTCCTGGAGAACGAGCAGTACTTC	CRAASGLLENEQYF
TRBD2	TRBV2	TRBJ2-1	.	TGTGCCAGCGGCCTGGGAGCGGGGCGGAGTGAGCAGTTCTTC	CASGLGAGRSEQFF
TRBD1	TRBV7-2	TRBJ1-2	.	TGTGCCAGCAGATATACAGGGGTCTATGGCTACACCTTC	CASRYTGVYGYTF
TRBD1	TRBV29-1	TRBJ2-2	.	TGCAGCGTTGATCGCGGGACAGGGGCCACCGGGGAGCTGTTTTTT	CSVDRGTGATGELFF
.	TRBV12-3/TRBV12-4	TRBJ1-4	.	TGTGCCAGCAGTCCCTTGCCTCCAGGGTCCGTCGGGGAAAAACTGTTTTTT	CASSPLPPGSVGEKLFF
TRBD2	TRBV12-3/TRBV12-4	TRBJ2-1	.	TGTGCCAGCAGTCTCGGGACTAGCGACTCCAATGAGCAGTTCTTC	CASSLGTSDSNEQFF
.	TRBV5-1	TRBJ1-3	.	TGCGCCAGCAGCCCGACGGGACGGCCAGGGAGCAGCTCTGGAAACACCATATATTTT	CASSPTGRPGSSSGNTIYF
.	TRBV14	TRBJ1-1	.	TGTGCCAGCAGTCTCCGTAGGCAGGGCGGTGAAGCTTTCTTT	CASSLRRQGGEAFF
.	TRBV30	TRBJ1-2	.	TGTGCCTGGACCTGGGGCTTCAGTGGCTACACCTTC	CAWTWGFSGYTF
.	TRBV16	TRBJ2-7	.	TGTGCCAGCAGCCAAGCGGGCTACGAGCAGTACTTC	CASSQAGYEQYF
.	TRBV3-1	TRBJ1-5	.	TGTGCCAGCAGCCTCCATAATCAGCCCCAGCATTTT	CASSLHNQPQHF
.	TRBV7-2	TRBJ2-2	.	TGTGCCAGCAGCTCCCCCCTTAGGGGGACGGCCGGGGAGCTGTTTTTT	CASSSPLRGTAGELFF
.	TRBV2	TRBJ2-4	.	TGTGCCAGCGGGGGGTCGCTAGCCAAAAACATTCAGTACTTC	CASGGSLAKNIQYF
.	TRBV19	TRBJ2-1	.	TGTGCCAGTAGTATAGGGGCGGGTACCAGCGTTTACAATGAGCAGTTCTTC	CASSIGAGTSVYNEQFF